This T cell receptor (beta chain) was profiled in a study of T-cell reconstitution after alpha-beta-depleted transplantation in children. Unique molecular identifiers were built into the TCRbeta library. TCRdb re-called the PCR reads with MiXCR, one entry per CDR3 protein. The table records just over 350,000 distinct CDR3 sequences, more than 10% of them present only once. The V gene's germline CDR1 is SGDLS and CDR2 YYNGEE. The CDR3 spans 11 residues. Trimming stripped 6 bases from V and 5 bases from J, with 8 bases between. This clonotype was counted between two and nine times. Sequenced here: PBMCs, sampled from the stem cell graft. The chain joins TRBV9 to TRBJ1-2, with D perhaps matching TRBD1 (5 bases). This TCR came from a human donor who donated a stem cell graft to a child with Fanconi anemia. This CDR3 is CASNSGYGYTF. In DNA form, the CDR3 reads TGTGCCAGCAATTCAGGGTATGGCTACACCTTC.